The 14 T cell receptor beta chains below all came from one sample that was sequenced in a study of T cell clonality in common variable immunodeficiency. Here immunoSEQ multiplex PCR was the method, and the copy in TCRdb shows in-frame clones only, minus some. This sample has about 52,000 clones, each found more than once. Sequenced material: peripheral blood mononuclear cells. Receptor source: a person aged 18-70 years in good health.

This clone occurred many times. Read data end 3 residues before the CDR3 end; the end is taken from the germline J gene. The chain recombines TRBV20-1 with TRBJ2-7, with a possible D match to TRBD1 (6 bases). Germline CDR1 is DFQATT and CDR2 is SNEGSKA (reference sequence). Deletions cut 3 bases from V and 0 bases from J, with 9 bases between. The CDR3 runs 13 residues. The DNA read from the CDR3 is TGCAGTGCTAGCCAGGGGCTCTCCTACGAG. As protein: CSASQGLSYE. The CDR3 as a whole reads CSASQGLSYEQYF.

This clone has ten or more counts. Here the CDR3 reads CASSLATTEGEAFF. Partial CDR3 DNA: TGCGCCAGCAGCTTGGCGACCACTGAGGGTGAA. V and J are TRBV5-1 and TRBJ1-1; D not resolved. The read ends 3 residues early relative to the CDR3; the germline J gene fills the gap. Trimming cost V 0 bases and J 7 bases, with 13 bases left between them. CDR3 size: 14 residues. Germline-derived CDR1 and CDR2 are SGHRS and YFSETQ.

This clone was counted ten times or more. With the read ending 3 residues before the CDR3 end, the germline J gene is used to fill in that end. The gene calls are TRBV5-1 and TRBJ2-2; 12 bases map to TRBD1. Germline V gives CDR1 SGHRS, CDR2 YFSETQ. This CDR3 comprises 17 residues. Partial CDR3 DNA: TGCGCCAGCAGCTTGGAAGGGACAGGGGGCGCTTTTGAAAAG. This translates into CASSLEGTGGAFEK. The full CDR3 reads CASSLEGTGGAFEKLFF.

This clone came up many times. Coverage ceases 3 residues before the CDR3 finishes, and the germline J gene fills in the end. V gene TRBV29-1 combines with J gene TRBJ1-2, with 10 bases identical to TRBD1. V was clipped by 4 bases and J by 4 bases; unmatched bases: 6. The CDR3 covers 14 residues. Germline V gene sequence: CDR1 SQVTM, CDR2 ANQGSEA. CDR3 DNA (partial): TGCAGCGTTGGACAGGGGGCGTTGAGCTATGGC. Protein: CSVGQGALSYG. The complete CDR3 sequence is CSVGQGALSYGYTF.

At least ten counts were recorded for this clone. The read finishes 3 residues shy of the CDR3 end, and the germline J gene is used to complete it. The chain is built from TRBV20-1 and TRBJ1-2, with 10 nucleotides matching TRBD1. The germline V gene encodes CDR1 DFQATT and CDR2 SNEGSKA (reference sequence). The CDR3 has 15 residues. Partial CDR3 DNA: TGCAGTGCTAGCCGGGACAGGGGACCTGCGGGCGGC. It specifies CSASRDRGPAGG. The whole CDR3 is CSASRDRGPAGGYTF.

This clone was picked up many times. The CDR3 extends 3 residues past the end of the read, so its final part is completed from the germline J gene. The rearrangement uses TRBV11-2 and TRBJ1-2, with D uncertain. The CDR3 is made up of 12 amino acids. Germline CDR1 reads SGHAT; CDR2 reads FQNNGV. CDR3 DNA (partial): TGTGCCAGCAGCTTAAGGGTCGGAGGC. Residues: CASSLRVGG. In full, the CDR3 is CASSLRVGGYTF.

This clone occurred many times. The read ends 3 residues shy of where the CDR3 ends; the end is completed using the germline J gene. J is TRBJ1-2 and V is TRBV7-8; tentative D call: TRBD1 (5 bases). This CDR3 is built from 15 residues. The V gene lost 1 base and the J gene lost 4 bases, with 13 bases spanning the gap. Looked up from germline, CDR1 is SGHVS and CDR2 is FQNEAQ. The DNA read from the CDR3 is TGTGCCAGCAGCTTAGGAGGGGTGATATTCTATGGC. It codes for CASSLGGVIFYG. The CDR3, in full, reads CASSLGGVIFYGYTF.

This clone was observed many times. The sequence runs out 3 residues before the end of the CDR3; the remainder is reconstructed from the germline J gene. The genes are TRBV5-6 and TRBJ1-2; unclear D gene. Trimming took off 6 bases at V and 4 bases at J, with 13 bases between the two ends. Germline V gene data show CDR1 as SGHDT and CDR2 as YYEEEE. CDR3 length equals 13 residues. The CDR3 sequence: CASKLWRRYGYTF. The DNA read from the CDR3 is TGTGCCAGCAAATTGTGGCGGCGCTATGGC.

This clone was counted at least ten times. The CDR3 goes on 3 residues after the read ends, and that part is filled in from the germline J gene. The gene calls are TRBV7-2 and TRBJ2-5, with 8 positions matching TRBD1. Looked up from germline, CDR1 is SGHTA and CDR2 is FQGNSA. The CDR3 is 15 amino acids. J gave up 1 base and V 8 bases, and 9 bases lay outside the gene matches. CDR3 DNA, as far as it was read: TGTGCCAGCGGGCTAGACAGGGGACGCCAAGAGACC. Protein product: CASGLDRGRQET. The entire CDR3 protein is CASGLDRGRQETQYF.

The table lists this clone with many counts. The read ends 3 residues before the CDR3 terminus; that terminus is restored from the germline J gene. The chain combines TRBV5-6 with TRBJ2-2; D is undetermined. Germline V gene lookup returns CDR1 SGHDT and CDR2 YYEEEE. The CDR3 is made up of 15 amino acids. The V end lost 4 bases, the J end lost 1 base, and 11 bases lay between the germline ends. This chain's CDR3 is CASSRSFKNTGELFF. CDR3 DNA (partial): TGTGCCAGCAGCCGCAGTTTCAAGAACACCGGGGAG.

This clone was seen many times. The read ends 3 residues shy of where the CDR3 ends; the end is completed using the germline J gene. This chain links TRBV7-6 with TRBJ2-3; TRBD2 aligns across 11 bases. Germline CDR1 is SGHVS and CDR2 is FNYEAQ. The CDR3 has 17 amino acids. With V trimmed by 5 bases and J by 3 bases, 10 bases remained unmatched. The sequenced CDR3 bases are TGTGCCAGCAGCCTCATCCTGACTAGCGGGATTACAGATACG. As protein: CASSLILTSGITDT. The full CDR3 sequence reads CASSLILTSGITDTQYF.

This clone appeared a few times. The CDR3 goes on 3 residues after the read ends, and that part is filled in from the germline J gene. This chain links TRBV19 with TRBJ1-2; D remains unclear. Germline CDR1 reads LNHDA; CDR2 reads SQIVND (reference sequence). The CDR3 has 15 amino acids. The CDR3 DNA, read in part, is TGTGCCAGTCAACAGACCTCCGGCGGGTTCAATGAC. It translates to CASQQTSGGFND. The complete CDR3 sequence is CASQQTSGGFNDYTF.

This clone came up many times. The sequence runs out 3 residues before the end of the CDR3; the remainder is reconstructed from the germline J gene. Other DNA sequences within the sample encode an identical CDR3. J is TRBJ2-1 and V is TRBV20-1; 11 bases agree with TRBD2. Germline CDR1 DFQATT, CDR2 SNEGSKA (reference sequence). V was pared by 3 bases and J by 0 bases, with 4 bases of the junction left unmatched. CDR3 size: 16 residues. The sequenced CDR3 bases are TGCAGTGCTAGGACTAGCGGGGCGAGCTCCTACAATGAG. The encoded protein is CSARTSGASSYNE. The complete CDR3 sequence is CSARTSGASSYNEQFF.

This clone was picked up many times. The read ends 3 residues shy of where the CDR3 ends; the end is completed using the germline J gene. The same CDR3 arises from other DNA sequences in this sample as well. This chain uses TRBV18 with TRBJ2-7; 15 nucleotides align to TRBD2. The length of the CDR3 is 18 residues. V trimming: 2 bases; J trimming: 0 bases; junction bases outside the gene matches: 5. Germline V CDR1 and CDR2: KGHSH, LQKENI. The CDR3 is CASSPRGTSGGFSYEQYF. The part of the CDR3 DNA that was read is TGTGCCAGCTCACCAAGAGGGACTAGCGGGGGGTTCTCCTACGAG.